Listed below are T cell receptor beta chains from one sample, sequenced in a study of T cells in pancreatic ductal adenocarcinoma. Generated by immunoSEQ multiplex PCR, the TCRdb table keeps only in-frame clones and is missing some. The table records approximately 5,000 clones, roughly 90% of them present only once. Sequencing was performed on pancreatic tumor tissue. These receptors came from a human donor with pancreatic ductal adenocarcinoma. Both conserved end residues are part of each CDR3. Each record gives: D gene, V gene, clone size, J gene, CDR3 length, CDR3 protein, CDR3 DNA. A D gene is named only where the DNA matches it firmly. Size is stated for part of the rows, as once, few or many counts, or as a class when the clone is expanded.

.	TRBV7-3	.	TRBJ1-1	17	CASSLFSGGELGTEAFF	TGTGCCAGCAGCTTATTTTCAGGAGGCGAACTAGGGACTGAAGCTTTCTTT
TRBD1	TRBV18	.	TRBJ2-2	17	CASSPGFAGTGWGELFF	TGTGCCAGCTCACCAGGATTCGCGGGGACAGGATGGGGGGAGCTGTTTTTT
.	TRBV7-6	.	TRBJ1-6	14	CASSLNSYNSPLHF	TGTGCCAGCAGCTTAAACAGCTATAATTCACCCCTCCACTTT
TRBD1	TRBV29-1	.	TRBJ2-5	12	CSVGTGKETQYF	TGCAGCGTAGGGACAGGGAAAGAGACCCAGTACTTC
.	TRBV7-2	.	TRBJ1-5	14	CASSLQGPNEPQHF	TGTGCCAGCAGCCTACAGGGACCCAATGAGCCCCAGCATTTT
.	TRBV4-1	few	TRBJ2-1	14	CASSPSPGANEQFF	TGCGCCAGCAGCCCCTCGCCGGGGGCCAATGAGCAGTTCTTC
.	TRBV10-1	.	TRBJ1-1	13	CASRNSDDTEAFF	TGCGCCAGCAGAAATTCCGACGACACTGAAGCTTTCTTT
.	TRBV5-1	.	TRBJ2-1	15	CASSLRGNSYNEQFF	TGCGCCAGCAGCTTGAGGGGGAACTCCTACAATGAGCAGTTCTTC
TRBD1	TRBV11-2	.	TRBJ2-7	15	CASSRSGTVSYEQYF	TGTGCCAGCAGCCGATCCGGGACAGTCTCCTACGAGCAGTACTTC
TRBD1	TRBV11-2	once	TRBJ2-2	14	CASSKDRGAGELFF	TGTGCCAGCAGTAAGGACAGGGGGGCCGGGGAGCTGTTTTTT
TRBD1	TRBV18	once	TRBJ2-4	14	CASSPRQGEGIQYF	TGTGCCAGCTCACCCCGACAGGGCGAGGGCATTCAGTACTTC
.	TRBV30	.	TRBJ2-3	15	CAWRGPGPRTDTQYF	TGTGCCTGGAGGGGGCCGGGACCCCGCACAGATACGCAGTATTTT
TRBD2	TRBV5-1	.	TRBJ2-1	16	CASSVRLAGGPSEQFF	TGCGCCAGCAGCGTGAGGCTAGCGGGGGGACCTAGTGAGCAGTTCTTC
TRBD2	TRBV4-2	.	TRBJ2-5	16	CASSQDLLAPKETQYF	TGTGCCAGCAGCCAAGATTTACTAGCGCCTAAAGAGACCCAGTACTTC
TRBD1	TRBV19	.	TRBJ1-1	14	CASSTTGGYTEAFF	TGTGCCAGTAGTACGACAGGGGGCTACACTGAAGCTTTCTTT
.	TRBV7-9	.	TRBJ1-1	13	CASSLDRNTEAFF	TGTGCCAGCAGCTTAGACAGGAACACTGAAGCTTTCTTT
.	TRBV7-6	.	TRBJ2-3	13	CASSFAHTDTQYF	TGTGCCAGCAGCTTCGCCCACACAGATACGCAGTATTTT
TRBD1	TRBV6-1	.	TRBJ1-6	15	CASEGQEREFGPLHF	TGTGCCAGCGAGGGACAGGAGAGGGAATTTGGGCCCCTCCACTTT
TRBD1	TRBV19	.	TRBJ2-1	16	CASSSWTGGLSNEQFF	TGTGCCAGTAGTTCGTGGACAGGGGGACTATCGAATGAGCAGTTCTTC
TRBD2	TRBV6-1	.	TRBJ2-1	14	CASSTSGGVGEQFF	TGTGCCAGCAGTACTAGCGGGGGGGTTGGTGAGCAGTTCTTC
.	TRBV6-6	.	TRBJ1-3	16	CASSLQMGGSGNTIYF	TGTGCCAGCAGTTTGCAAATGGGGGGATCTGGAAACACCATATATTTT
TRBD1	TRBV7-2	.	TRBJ1-2	15	CASSSYRGANYGYTF	TGTGCCAGCAGCTCCTACAGGGGTGCGAACTATGGCTACACCTTC
.	TRBV28	few	TRBJ2-7	12	CASSSTSYEQYF	TGTGCCAGCAGCTCAACCTCCTACGAGCAGTACTTC
.	TRBV5-6	.	TRBJ2-6	15	CASSLAGSGANVLTF	TGTGCCAGCAGCTTGGCCGGGTCTGGGGCCAACGTCCTGACTTTC
TRBD2	TRBV2	.	TRBJ2-1	15	CARHRTSGAYNEQFF	TGTGCCAGACACAGGACTAGCGGGGCATACAATGAGCAGTTCTTC
.	TRBV14	.	TRBJ2-1	11	CASSQVDEQFF	TGTGCCAGCAGCCAAGTGGATGAGCAGTTCTTC
.	TRBV7-9	.	TRBJ1-1	13	CASSLSGGTEAFF	TGTGCCAGCAGCTTGTCGGGGGGAACTGAAGCTTTCTTT
.	TRBV6-6	large	TRBJ2-7	11	CASSYTHEQYF	TGTGCCAGCAGTTACACCCACGAGCAGTACTTC
.	TRBV7-2	.	TRBJ1-1	13	CASSYRVDTEAFF	TGTGCCAGCAGCTACAGGGTCGACACTGAAGCTTTCTTT
.	TRBV19	once	TRBJ2-4	16	CASSKGDTLAKNIQYF	TGTGCCAGTAGTAAGGGGGACACTCTAGCCAAAAACATTCAGTACTTC
TRBD2	TRBV15	few	TRBJ2-3	14	CATSRSGNTDTQYF	TGTGCCACCAGCAGGAGCGGGAACACAGATACGCAGTATTTT
TRBD1	TRBV7-6	.	TRBJ1-4	16	CASSLDTGGLNEKLFF	TGTGCCAGCAGCTTAGACACAGGGGGACTTAATGAAAAACTGTTTTTT
TRBD2	TRBV7-9	once	TRBJ2-3	18	CASSLLAGVFSSTDTQYF	TGTGCCAGCAGCTTACTAGCGGGAGTCTTCTCTAGCACAGATACGCAGTATTTT
TRBD1	TRBV28	once	TRBJ1-2	11	CASSGQDGYTF	TGTGCCAGCAGTGGACAGGATGGCTACACCTTC
.	TRBV6-5	.	TRBJ1-2	15	CASSLRQYSNYGYTF	TGTGCCAGCAGTCTAAGACAGTACTCTAACTATGGCTACACCTTC
TRBD1	TRBV27	.	TRBJ1-1	14	CASKPGGWNTEAFF	TGTGCCAGCAAACCAGGGGGATGGAACACTGAAGCTTTCTTT
.	TRBV7-3	.	TRBJ2-1	13	CASSTHPDGEQFF	TGTGCCAGCAGCACTCACCCCGACGGTGAGCAGTTCTTC
TRBD1	TRBV5-6	.	TRBJ2-7	15	CASSLLGQGAYEQYF	TGTGCCAGCAGCTTACTGGGACAGGGGGCCTACGAGCAGTACTTC
.	TRBV7-8	.	TRBJ2-5	15	CASSLNIGGQETQYF	TGTGCCAGCAGCTTAAATATCGGGGGTCAAGAGACCCAGTACTTC
TRBD1	TRBV2	.	TRBJ2-7	14	CASSPGQGTDEQYF	TGTGCCAGCAGTCCGGGACAGGGGACCGACGAGCAGTACTTC
.	TRBV19	.	TRBJ2-7	15	CASSITSSSSYEQYF	TGTGCCAGTAGTATTACTAGCTCGAGCTCCTACGAGCAGTACTTC
TRBD1	TRBV5-1	.	TRBJ1-1	12	CASSLTTGDAFF	TGCGCCAGCAGCTTGACGACAGGGGATGCTTTCTTT
.	TRBV6-1	.	TRBJ1-1	14	CASSEVRTGTEAFF	TGTGCCAGCAGTGAAGTAAGAACAGGAACTGAAGCTTTCTTT
TRBD2	TRBV6-5	.	TRBJ2-5	15	CASSYNLAGEETQYF	TGTGCCAGCAGTTACAACCTAGCGGGGGAAGAGACCCAGTACTTC
TRBD2	TRBV13	.	TRBJ2-3	17	CASNLGLSSGGKDTQYF	TGTGCCAGCAACTTAGGTCTAAGTAGCGGGGGGAAGGATACGCAGTATTTT
.	TRBV4-2	.	TRBJ2-2	16	CASSQGGRTFTGELFF	TGTGCCAGCAGCCAAGGTGGCAGGACCTTCACCGGGGAGCTGTTTTTT
.	TRBV19	.	TRBJ2-1	12	CASSIVFNEQFF	TGTGCCAGTAGTATTGTCTTCAATGAGCAGTTCTTC
.	TRBV15	once	TRBJ1-1	15	CATSRDRGENTEAFF	TGTGCCACCAGCAGAGATCGAGGGGAGAACACTGAAGCTTTCTTT
TRBD1	TRBV6-6	.	TRBJ1-1	14	CASSSQTGGYEAFF	TGTGCCAGCAGTTCCCAAACAGGGGGCTATGAAGCTTTCTTT
.	TRBV5-5	.	TRBJ1-2	16	CASSPEDGQSYYGYTF	TGTGCCAGCAGCCCTGAAGACGGACAGAGCTACTATGGCTACACCTTC
.	TRBV7-2	.	TRBJ1-2	12	CASSFVNYGYTF	TGTGCCAGCAGCTTTGTTAACTATGGCTACACCTTC
TRBD1	TRBV15	.	TRBJ1-2	14	CATSKRQGRDGYTF	TGTGCCACCAGCAAAAGACAGGGGAGAGATGGCTACACCTTC
TRBD1	TRBV23-1	once	TRBJ2-5	18	CASSQSFVDRGVVETQYF	TGCGCCAGCAGTCAATCGTTCGTGGACAGGGGGGTGGTAGAGACCCAGTACTTC
.	TRBV6-5	.	TRBJ1-1	14	CASSYDRTNTEAFF	TGTGCCAGCAGTTACGACAGAACGAACACTGAAGCTTTCTTT
TRBD1	TRBV6-1	.	TRBJ1-2	15	CASSRPGTGNGGYTF	TGTGCCAGCAGTCGTCCCGGGACAGGGAACGGAGGCTACACCTTC
.	TRBV5-8	.	TRBJ2-7	11	CASSSSYEQYF	TGTGCCAGCAGCTCGTCCTACGAGCAGTACTTC